What follows is one T cell receptor (beta chain) and its context. There are many counts of this clonotype. The antigen it binds to is not known. Base qualities are not at hand, and no much larger clone is one base apart. Explained via the paper, the time point label denotes: newly diagnosed GD, antithyroid drugs for less than 3 months. RNA was extracted from PBMCs in TRIzol for both TCR sequencing and RNA sequencing. The diagnosis of Graves' disease followed American Thyroid Association guidelines. Recruitment of patients was carried out at an endocrinology department in Xi'an, China. From each patient, around 9.3 milliliters of peripheral blood was collected into an EDTA anticoagulant tube. Ficoll Paque Plus density gradient separation was used to isolate PBMCs, and no further T cell sorting was done. An Agilent 2100 Bioanalyzer and agarose gel were used to check RNA quality, while a NanoDrop 2000 measured RNA concentration.

Receptors were amplified or captured by multiplex PCR. Sequenced using an Illumina HiSeq 4000. CDR3 regions were amplified by Arm-PCR with iRepertoire HTBI primers to construct TCR beta libraries. PCR products were gel purified before sequencing. Under the source paper's analysis protocol: A total of under 80 TRBV and some 15 TRBJ segments were identified across samples and were used for gene usage analysis of CDR3 amino acid clonotypes. COPE and FqMerger were used to merge the filtered high-quality paired reads into contigs. BLAST was used to align contigs to the IMGT TRBV, TRBD and TRBJ reference genes, and CDR3 was defined following IMGT. Clonotypes above 0.1% frequency were classified as highly expanded clones. Shannon entropy was used to measure repertoire diversity, and the Gini coefficient was used to measure V-J evenness. Clonotypes shared by more than one individual were considered public. The public reads were reprocessed in TCRdb via fastp at Q25 and MiXCR, keeping in-frame beta chains. CDR3 protein duplicates are merged, each entry listing the most common genes and DNA. The V and J calls, along with clone size, are taken from TCRdb and not from the paper's own processing. The sample has 540,000 or so distinct CDR3 sequences on record, approximately 12% of them singletons. The ten largest make up under 10% of the sample.

This record belongs to a study of regulatory T cells in long-lasting Graves disease (dated by TCRdb to about 2021). For context, the study as a whole: Newly diagnosed Graves' disease patients had taken antithyroid drugs for less than 3 months. Peripheral blood TCR sequencing and RNA sequencing compared persistent Graves' disease patients with newly diagnosed Graves' disease patients. The study took place in China and was registered as a clinical trial. A total of about 33 samples underwent TCR sequencing: some 13 from persistent and around 20 from newly diagnosed Graves' disease patients. Here is what the overall study found, with its caveats: Because the primary lesion, thyroid tissue, could not be accessed, the study looked at peripheral blood alone. Sequencing and analysis were limited to the TCR beta chain. As a limitation, the authors acknowledged that the small sample size may reduce accuracy. Compared with newly diagnosed patients, persistent Graves' disease patients had lower TCR Shannon entropy and fewer highly expanded clones, which suggests clonal expansion. A larger number of public clonotypes was shared among persistent patients (2,741) than among newly diagnosed patients (about 990).

Separately, the same data were catalogued under a study of T cells in Graves' hyperthyroidism and ophthalmopathy. The second study reports: Stable Graves' hyperthyroidism was defined as the absence of progression to ophthalmopathy over 18 months of follow-up. Hyperthyroidism patients were aged 18 to 65 years and newly diagnosed, with disease duration of less than 2 months. Any patient with an uncontrolled infection, another autoimmune disease, pregnancy or lactation was excluded. Diagnoses were based on clinical symptoms, serum thyroxine and TRAb, thyroid ultrasound and orbital computed tomography. A first-round RT-PCR of the TCR CDR3 used the HTBI primer set with the Qiagen OneStep RT-PCR kit. Blood samples also contained most of the expanded thyroid clonotypes (frequency above 0.001), which suggests that blood repertoires may reflect thyroid immune responses. In cross-validation, a model built on a 13 V-J signature told ophthalmopathy apart from stable hyperthyroidism with 85% to 90% sensitivity and roughly 81% specificity, and in testing the same model reached 80%/75%. In validation, progression to ophthalmopathy was predicted by the model with 70.59% sensitivity and approximately 78% specificity, a median of roughly 6 months before onset. A discovery cohort of about a hundred patients, about 40 with Graves' ophthalmopathy and approximately 57 with stable Graves' hyperthyroidism, was used to find distinguishing TCR V-J signatures. An independent validation cohort of 18 to 20 hyperthyroidism patients and 17 patients who later progressed to ophthalmopathy tested prospective prediction of ophthalmopathy. The 75 to 100 discovery patients were divided at random into training and test sets in a 7:3 ratio. Thyroid tissue and blood T-cell repertoires from about six Graves' hyperthyroidism patients were also compared in the study. Once sampling was done, hyperthyroidism patients were given methimazole at a starting dose of 30 mg daily, whereas ophthalmopathy patients were given high-dose intravenous methylprednisolone. The libraries were constructed in a second round of multiplex PCR and then size-selected and purified. Libraries were sequenced paired-end with 100 bp reads on an Illumina HiSeq2000. SOAPnuke was used to process the raw data, throwing out any read that contained adapters or uncalled bases, had a mean Phred below 15, or lacked an exact constant-primer or identifier match. COPE v1.2.5 was used to merge the high-quality paired reads, and each unique nucleotide sequence was defined as a clonotype. Clonotypes were aligned to IMGT TRBV, TRBD and TRBJ reference segments using MiTCR v1.1. Analysis was restricted to V-J combinations with a frequency above 0.0001, which covered roughly 99% of repertoires. The TCS score was defined as F50 (clonal expansion) divided by E x V (chaos), with BLOSUM62-based TCRdist calculated between CDR3 peptides within each V-J. Welch's t-statistics and random forest reduced roughly 540 V-J features to 13, which were used in a naive Bayes classifier (R e1071). Sample size was not statistically predetermined, and investigators were not blinded to group allocation. The paper describes TCR Vbeta CDR3 sequencing of 120 to 150 peripheral blood samples, made up of 40 to 45 ophthalmopathy patients, some 76 hyperthyroidism patients and roughly 17 progressor patients.

The specimen was peripheral blood mononuclear cells (PBMCs), collected at new diagnosis, from a patient treated with antithyroid drugs. The sequence was obtained from a man aged 30-40 years with Graves disease. Donor details come from another sample of the same person, matched by shared clones.

The CDR3 in this case is CASRSSGQGETQYF. DNA sequence: TGTGCCAGCAGGTCATCGGGACAGGGGGAGACCCAGTACTTC. The chain is assembled from TRBV28 and TRBJ2-5; the central 10 bases match TRBD1. After removal of 6 bases from V and 5 bases from J, the junction retains 6 bases not matched to a gene. Via the germline V gene, CDR1 is MDHEN and CDR2 SYDVKM. The CDR3 runs 14 residues from the cysteine to the phenylalanine. CDR3 DNA is the only sequence kept; it has 42 bases, read in frame from the first base.